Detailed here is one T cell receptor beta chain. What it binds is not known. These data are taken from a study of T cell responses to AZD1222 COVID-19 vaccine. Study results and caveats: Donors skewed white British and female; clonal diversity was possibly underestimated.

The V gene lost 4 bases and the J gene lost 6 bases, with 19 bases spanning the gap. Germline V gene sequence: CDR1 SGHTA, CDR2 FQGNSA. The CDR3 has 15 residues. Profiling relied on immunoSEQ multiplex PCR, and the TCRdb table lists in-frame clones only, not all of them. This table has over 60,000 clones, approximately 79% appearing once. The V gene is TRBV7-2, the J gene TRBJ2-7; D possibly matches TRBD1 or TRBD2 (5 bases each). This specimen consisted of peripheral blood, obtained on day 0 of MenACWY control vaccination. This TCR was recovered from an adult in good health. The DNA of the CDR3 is TGTGCCAGCAGCTCCCGGCCAATGTCAGGGAGCGAGCAGTACTTC. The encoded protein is CASSSRPMSGSEQYF.